Listed here is a single TCR beta chain. The cohort comprised adults aged about 18 to 89 years residing in around 25 US areas. Two consecutive negative NP/OP PCR tests, clearance, or resolved symptoms defined Cohort 3 recovery. The data stem from a study of blood T cell repertoires in COVID-19. Study background: Collection of acute and convalescent COVID-19 samples took place in the United States, Italy and Spain. Nucleic acid was either cDNA or gDNA, and it came from T cells, B-cell-depleted T cells, or PBMCs.

Generated by immunoSEQ multiplex PCR, the TCRdb table keeps only in-frame clones and is missing some. The sample contains over 200,000 clones, roughly 84% of which appear only once. From germline, CDR1 is SGHRS and CDR2 YFSETQ. The CDR3 has 16 residues. V was cut by 1 base and J by 2 bases, with 10 bases left in between. V and J are TRBV5-1 and TRBJ1-6; D not certain. The sequence came from a woman in her thirties or forties who had recovered from COVID-19. Sequencing was carried out using PBMCs or T cells enriched from blood (not recorded which). CDR3 sequence: CASSLSGQTYNSPLHF. The DNA of the CDR3 is TGCGCCAGCAGCTTGAGCGGGCAGACCTATAATTCACCCCTCCACTTT.